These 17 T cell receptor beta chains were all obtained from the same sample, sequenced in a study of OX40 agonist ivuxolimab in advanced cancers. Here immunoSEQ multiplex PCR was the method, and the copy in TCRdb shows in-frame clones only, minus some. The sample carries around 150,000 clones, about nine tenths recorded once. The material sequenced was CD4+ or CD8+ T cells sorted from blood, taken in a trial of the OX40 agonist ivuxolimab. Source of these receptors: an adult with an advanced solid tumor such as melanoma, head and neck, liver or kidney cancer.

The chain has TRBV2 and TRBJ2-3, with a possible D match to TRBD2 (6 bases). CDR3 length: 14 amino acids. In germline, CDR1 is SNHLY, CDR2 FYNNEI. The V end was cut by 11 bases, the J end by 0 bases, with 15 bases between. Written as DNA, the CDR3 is TGTGCCGGAAAGGCGGGGCCTAGCACAGATACGCAGTATTTT. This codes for CAGKAGPSTDTQYF.

CDR3 DNA: TGTGCCAGCAGCGTAGGCGGGACAAGGGAACTCGCTGAAGCTTTCTTT. Its protein is CASSVGGTRELAEAFF. The chain combines TRBV9 with TRBJ1-1; TRBD1 is a possible D gene (6 bases). The CDR3 runs to 16 residues. Trimming left V 0 bases short and J 6 bases short, with 18 bases between. Germline V gene lookup returns CDR1 SGDLS and CDR2 YYNGEE.

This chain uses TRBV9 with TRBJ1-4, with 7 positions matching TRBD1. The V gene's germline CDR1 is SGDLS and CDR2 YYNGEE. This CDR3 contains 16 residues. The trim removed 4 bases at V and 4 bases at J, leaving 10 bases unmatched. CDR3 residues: CASSPSLTGINEKLFF. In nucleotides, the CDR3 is TGTGCCAGCAGCCCTTCTCTGACAGGGATTAATGAAAAACTGTTTTTT.

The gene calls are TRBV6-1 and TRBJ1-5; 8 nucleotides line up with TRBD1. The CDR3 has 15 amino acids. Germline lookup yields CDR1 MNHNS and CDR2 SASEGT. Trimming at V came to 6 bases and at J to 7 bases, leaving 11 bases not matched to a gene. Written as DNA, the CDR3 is TGTGCCAGCAGAGATGGGACAGGACGGAGCCAGCCCCAGCATTTT. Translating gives CASRDGTGRSQPQHF.

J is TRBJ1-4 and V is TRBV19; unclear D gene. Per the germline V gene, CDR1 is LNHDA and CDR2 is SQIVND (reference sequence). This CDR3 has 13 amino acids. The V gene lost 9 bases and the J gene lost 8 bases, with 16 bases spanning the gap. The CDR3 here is CASKDTVKEKLFF. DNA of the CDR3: TGTGCCAGCAAAGACACGGTAAAAGAAAAACTGTTTTTT.

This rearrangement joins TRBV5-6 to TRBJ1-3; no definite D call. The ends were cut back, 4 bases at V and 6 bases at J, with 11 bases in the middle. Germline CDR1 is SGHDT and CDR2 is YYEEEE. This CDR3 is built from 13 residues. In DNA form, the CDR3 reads TGTGCCAGCAGCCCCTCATCCGAAAACACCATATATTTT. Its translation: CASSPSSENTIYF.

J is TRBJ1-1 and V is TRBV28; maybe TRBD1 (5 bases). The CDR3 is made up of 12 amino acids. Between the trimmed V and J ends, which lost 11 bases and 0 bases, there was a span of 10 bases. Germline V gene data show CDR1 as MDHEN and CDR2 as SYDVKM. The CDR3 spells CASGLLNTEAFF. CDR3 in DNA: TGTGCCTCGGGACTGTTGAACACTGAAGCTTTCTTT.

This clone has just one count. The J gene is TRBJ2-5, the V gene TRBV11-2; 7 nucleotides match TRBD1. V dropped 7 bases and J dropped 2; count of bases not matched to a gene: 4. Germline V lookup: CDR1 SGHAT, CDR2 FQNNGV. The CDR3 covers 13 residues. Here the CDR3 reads CASKRGPQETQYF. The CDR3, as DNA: TGTGCCAGCAAAAGGGGGCCGCAAGAGACCCAGTACTTC.

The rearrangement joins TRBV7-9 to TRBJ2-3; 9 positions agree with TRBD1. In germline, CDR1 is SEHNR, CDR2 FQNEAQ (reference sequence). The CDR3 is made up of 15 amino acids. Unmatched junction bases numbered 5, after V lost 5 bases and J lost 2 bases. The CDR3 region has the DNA TGTGCCAGCAGCCCGGACAGGGGCAACACAGATACGCAGTATTTT. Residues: CASSPDRGNTDTQYF. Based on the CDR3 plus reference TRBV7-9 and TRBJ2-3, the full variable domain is DTGVSQNPRHKITKRGQNVTFRCDPISEHNRLYWYRQTLGQGPEFLTYFQNEAQLEKSRLLSDRFSAERPKGSFSTLEIQRTEQGDSAMYLCASSPDRGNTDTQYFGPGTRLTVL.

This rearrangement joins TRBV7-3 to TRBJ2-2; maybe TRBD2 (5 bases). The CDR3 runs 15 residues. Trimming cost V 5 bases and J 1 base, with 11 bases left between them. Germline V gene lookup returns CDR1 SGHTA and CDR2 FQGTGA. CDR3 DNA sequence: TGTGCCAGCAGCCCACAGAGCGGGAACACCGGGGAGCTGTTTTTT. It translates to CASSPQSGNTGELFF.

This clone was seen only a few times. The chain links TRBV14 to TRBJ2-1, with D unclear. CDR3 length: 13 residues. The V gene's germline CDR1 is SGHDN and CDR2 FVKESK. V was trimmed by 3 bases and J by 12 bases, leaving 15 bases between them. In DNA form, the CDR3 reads TGTGCCAGCAGCCAGGCGACATTGGGCGGGCAGTTCTTC. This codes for CASSQATLGGQFF.

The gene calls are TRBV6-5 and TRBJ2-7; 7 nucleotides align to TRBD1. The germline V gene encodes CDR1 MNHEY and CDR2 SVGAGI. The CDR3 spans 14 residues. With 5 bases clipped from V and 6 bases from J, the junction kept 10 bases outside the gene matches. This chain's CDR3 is CASSLDRVRREQYF. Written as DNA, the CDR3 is TGTGCCAGCAGTCTCGACAGGGTTCGCCGCGAGCAGTACTTC.

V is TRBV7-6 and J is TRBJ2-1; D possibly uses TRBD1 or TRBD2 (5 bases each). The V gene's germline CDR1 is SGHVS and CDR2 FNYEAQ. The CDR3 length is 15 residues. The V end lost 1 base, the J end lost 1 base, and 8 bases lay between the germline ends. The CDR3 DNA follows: TGTGCCAGCAGCTTAGAGGGGAGATCCTACAATGAGCAGTTCTTC. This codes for CASSLEGRSYNEQFF.

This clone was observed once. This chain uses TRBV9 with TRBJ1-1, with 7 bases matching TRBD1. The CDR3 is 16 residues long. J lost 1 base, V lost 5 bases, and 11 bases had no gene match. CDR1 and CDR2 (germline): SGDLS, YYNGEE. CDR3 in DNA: TGTGCCAGCAGTAGAAACCTTGGGACAGCGAACACTGAAGCTTTCTTT. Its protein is CASSRNLGTANTEAFF.

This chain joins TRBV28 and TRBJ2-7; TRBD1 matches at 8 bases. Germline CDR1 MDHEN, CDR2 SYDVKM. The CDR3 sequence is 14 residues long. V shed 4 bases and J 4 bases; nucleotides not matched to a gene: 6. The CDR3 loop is CASSYSRGPYEQYF. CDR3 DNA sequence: TGTGCCAGCAGTTATAGCAGGGGGCCTTACGAGCAGTACTTC. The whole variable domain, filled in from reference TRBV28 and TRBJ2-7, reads DVKVTQSSRYLVKRTGEKVFLECVQDMDHENMFWYRQDPGLGLRLIYFSYDVKMKEKGDIPEGYSVSREKKERFSLILESASTNQTSMYLCASSYSRGPYEQYFGPGTRLTVT.

The CDR3 sequence is CASSWSRVVYTEAFF. The CDR3 DNA reads TGTGCCAGCAGTTGGTCCAGGGTGGTTTACACTGAAGCTTTCTTT. The chain joins TRBV27 to TRBJ1-1, with D possibly matching TRBD1 (5 bases). The germline CDR1 and CDR2 sequences are MNHEY and SMNVEV (reference sequence). The V end lost 4 bases, the J end lost 3 bases, and 15 bases lay between the germline ends. The CDR3 spans 15 residues.

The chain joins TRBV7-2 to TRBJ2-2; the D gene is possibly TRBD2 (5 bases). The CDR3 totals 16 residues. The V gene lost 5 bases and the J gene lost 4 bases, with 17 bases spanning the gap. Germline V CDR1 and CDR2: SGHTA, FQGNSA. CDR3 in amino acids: CASSRSGITVTGELFF. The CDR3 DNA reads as TGTGCCAGCAGCCGTTCCGGGATTACAGTCACCGGGGAGCTGTTTTTT. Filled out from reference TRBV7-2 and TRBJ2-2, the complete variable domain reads GAGVSQSPSNKVTEKGKDVELRCDPISGHTALYWYRQSLGQGLEFLIYFQGNSAPDKSGLPSDRFSAERTGGSVSTLTIQRTQQEDSAVYLCASSRSGITVTGELFFGEGSRLTVL.